The rows below give T cell receptor beta chains drawn from one sample of a study of T cell repertoires in cytomegalovirus infection. TCRdb redid the calling of the reads with MiXCR, one entry per CDR3 protein. The sample carries 450,000 to 600,000 distinct CDR3 sequences, about 10% recorded once. Sequencing was performed on PBMCs. These receptors all come from a human donor in good health (CMV status not recorded). Some clones in this sample may be carry-over from other donors' samples. CDR3s include the opening cysteine and the closing phenylalanine or tryptophan. A D gene is named only where the DNA matches it firmly. Only part of the rows carry a size: once, few, many, or a class if the clone is expanded.

CASSSGLLLGGAFF TGTGCCAGCAGTTCCGGCCTCCTCTTGGGTGGCGCTTTCTTT TRBJ1-1 TRBV27 many .
CASSLTGGGTDTQYF TGTGCCAGCAGCTTAACCGGGGGAGGCACAGATACGCAGTATTTT TRBJ2-3 TRBV7-2 many .
CASSLEEAQGDTEAFF TGTGCCAGCAGCTTAGAGGAGGCACAGGGGGACACTGAAGCTTTCTTT TRBJ1-1 TRBV7-4 many TRBD1
CASSRQRETQYF TGTGCCAGCAGCCGGCAGCGCGAGACCCAGTACTTC TRBJ2-5 TRBV7-9 few .
CASSRLGHEQYF TGTGCCAGCAGTCGCCTGGGACACGAGCAGTACTTC TRBJ2-7 TRBV28 few .
CASSLARLSNQPQHF TGTGCCAGCAGCTTAGCGAGGCTAAGCAATCAGCCCCAGCATTTT TRBJ1-5 TRBV7-2 many .
CASSLGAGAEGYTF TGTGCCAGCAGCTTAGGGGCGGGGGCGGAGGGCTACACCTTC TRBJ1-2 TRBV7-2 many .
CAITPRAGLGETQYF TGTGCCATCACCCCGAGGGCCGGGCTTGGGGAGACCCAGTACTTC TRBJ2-5 TRBV10-3 few .
CSARDLIGRGGSGETQYF TGCAGTGCTAGAGATCTCATCGGGCGGGGGGGTTCAGGAGAGACCCAGTACTTC TRBJ2-5 TRBV20-1 . TRBD2
CASSSRSGRGYTF TGTGCCAGCAGTTCCCGCTCCGGGAGGGGCTACACCTTC TRBJ1-2 TRBV25-1 . .
CASSQPGERTYEQYF TGCGCCAGCAGCCAACCGGGGGAGCGTACCTACGAGCAGTACTTC TRBJ2-7 TRBV4-1 many .
CASGRTGPNTEAFF TGCGCCAGCGGGCGGACAGGGCCAAACACTGAAGCTTTCTTT TRBJ1-1 TRBV5-1 many TRBD1
CASRGGRKTYEQYF TGTGCCAGCAGGGGGGGAAGGAAGACCTACGAGCAGTACTTC TRBJ2-7 TRBV4-2 few .
CATSDYPSGGSYNEQFF TGTGCCACCAGTGATTACCCTAGCGGGGGCTCCTACAATGAGCAGTTCTTC TRBJ2-1 TRBV24-1 many TRBD2
CASTGDRGPQQTQYF TGTGCCAGCACCGGAGACAGGGGGCCCCAACAGACCCAGTACTTC TRBJ2-5 TRBV2 . TRBD1
CASNSGTLETQYF TGTGCTTCGAATAGCGGGACCCTAGAGACCCAGTACTTC TRBJ2-5 TRBV19 many TRBD2
CASSGGSSYNEQFF TGTGCCAGCAGCGGCGGGAGCTCCTACAATGAGCAGTTCTTC TRBJ2-1 TRBV9 many TRBD2
CSASGTLNQPQHF TGCAGTGCTTCCGGGACACTAAATCAGCCCCAGCATTTT TRBJ1-5 TRBV20-1 . .
CASSLRIHEQYF TGTGCCAGCAGCTTAAGGATCCACGAGCAGTACTTC TRBJ2-7 TRBV7-9 many .
CASSLGVAGIRQPQHF TGTGCCAGCAGTTTAGGAGTTGCTGGAATCCGTCAGCCCCAGCATTTT TRBJ1-5 TRBV12-3/TRBV12-4 . .
CASLSGVLGNQPQHF TGTGCCAGCTTATCAGGGGTTTTGGGCAATCAGCCCCAGCATTTT TRBJ1-5 TRBV6-1 . .
CASSSGGISTGNTIYF TGTGCCAGCAGTTCCGGGGGGATTTCTACCGGAAACACCATATATTTT TRBJ1-3 TRBV27 . .
CASSLRQGGTEQYF TGTGCCAGCAGCCTGAGACAGGGAGGGACCGAGCAGTACTTC TRBJ2-7 TRBV3-1 . .
CASSFQSGELFF TGTGCCAGCAGCTTTCAAAGTGGGGAGCTGTTTTTT TRBJ2-2 TRBV5-4 many .